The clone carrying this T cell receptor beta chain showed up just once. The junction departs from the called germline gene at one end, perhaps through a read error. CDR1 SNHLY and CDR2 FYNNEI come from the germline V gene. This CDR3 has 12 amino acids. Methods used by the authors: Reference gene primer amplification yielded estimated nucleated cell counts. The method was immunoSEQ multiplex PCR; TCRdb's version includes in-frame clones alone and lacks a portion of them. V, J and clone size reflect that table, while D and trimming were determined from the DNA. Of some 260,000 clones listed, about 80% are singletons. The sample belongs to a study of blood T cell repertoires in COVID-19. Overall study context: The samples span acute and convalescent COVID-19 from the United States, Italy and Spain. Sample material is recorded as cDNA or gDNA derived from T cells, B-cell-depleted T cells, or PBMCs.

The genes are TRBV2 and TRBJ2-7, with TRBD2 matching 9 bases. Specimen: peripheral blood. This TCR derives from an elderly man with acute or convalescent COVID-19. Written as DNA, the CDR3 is TGTGCCAGCAGTGAAAGGGAGGCGGGGGGGAACTTC. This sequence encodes CASSEREAGGNF. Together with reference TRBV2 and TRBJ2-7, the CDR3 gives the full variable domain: EPEVTQTPSHQVTQMGQEVILRCVPISNHLYFYWYRQILGQKVEFLVSFYNNEISEKSEIFDDQFSVERPDGSNFTLKIRSTKLEDSAMYFCASSEREAGGNFGPGTRLTVT.